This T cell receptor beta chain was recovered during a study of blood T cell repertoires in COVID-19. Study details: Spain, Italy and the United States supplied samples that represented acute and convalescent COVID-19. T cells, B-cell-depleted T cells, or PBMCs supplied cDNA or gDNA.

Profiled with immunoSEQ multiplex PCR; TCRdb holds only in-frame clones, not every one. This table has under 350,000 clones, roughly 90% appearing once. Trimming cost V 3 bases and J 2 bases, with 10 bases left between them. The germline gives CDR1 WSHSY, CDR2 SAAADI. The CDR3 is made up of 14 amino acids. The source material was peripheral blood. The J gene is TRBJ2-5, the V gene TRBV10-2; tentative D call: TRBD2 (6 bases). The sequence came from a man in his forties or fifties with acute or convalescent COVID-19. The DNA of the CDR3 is TGCGCCAGCAGTGAACGGCGGGGACAAGAGACCCAGTACTTC. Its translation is CASSERRGQETQYF.